This record looks at one TCR beta chain sequence and its context. V gave up 4 bases and J gave up 8 bases; unmatched junction bases: 9. The CDR3 contains 14 residues. Germline loops: CDR1 LNHDA, CDR2 SQIVND (reference sequence). The assay was immunoSEQ multiplex PCR, and TCRdb's table has in-frame clones only and misses some. Counted here are around 80,000 clones, 94% occurring once; the ten biggest clones make up around 0.97%. The record originates from a study of T cell changes during pregnancy in multiple sclerosis. This specimen was peripheral blood, taken in the second trimester of pregnancy. This chain links TRBV19 with TRBJ1-2; 8 bases fit TRBD1. This TCR came from a female donor in good health, enrolled as a control in a pregnancy study. CDR3 sequence (DNA): TGTGCCAGTAGTAGCCGAGGACAGGGTGAGGGCTACACCTTC. It codes for CASSSRGQGEGYTF.